This T cell receptor (beta chain) was retrieved from a study of blood T cell repertoires in COVID-19. Study information: The United States, Italy and Spain provided the acute and convalescent COVID-19 samples.

The CDR3 sequence is 13 residues long. Trimming stripped 5 bases from V and 4 bases from J, with 11 bases between. Germline assignment: CDR1 SGHTA and CDR2 FQGNSA. Method: immunoSEQ multiplex PCR; TCRdb's copy keeps in-frame clones and lacks some. This table holds fewer than 90,000 clones, 80% to 90% found once. The chain links TRBV7-2 to TRBJ1-2, with D uncertain. Specimen: peripheral blood. This receptor was obtained from a woman older than 75 with active COVID-19. The CDR3 here is CASSPGVGYGYTF. The CDR3 region has the DNA TGTGCCAGCAGCCCCGGGGTGGGCTATGGCTACACCTTC.